This TCR beta chain emerged from a study of shared clonotypes between healthy human individuals. TCRdb's copy holds only in-frame clones and misses some; the assay was immunoSEQ multiplex PCR. The profile shows about a million clones, roughly 80% of them singletons. Sequenced input: memory CD4+ T cells from PBMCs. The sample's subset: CD45RA-negative fraction. This TCR derives from a man between 18 and 29 years old in good health. Some clones in this sample may be carry-over from other donors' samples.

The DNA for the CDR3 is TGTGCCAGCGGCTGGAGCTCCTACAATGAGCAGTTCTTC. It encodes CASGWSSYNEQFF. V gene TRBV2 combines with J gene TRBJ2-1; D call uncertain. CDR1 is SNHLY, CDR2 FYNNEI, per germline. V was cut by 8 bases and J by 0 bases, with 8 bases left in between. The CDR3 has 13 amino acids.